The 24 T cell receptor beta chains listed next were all sequenced from one sample in a study of cytomegalovirus exposure and HLA in healthy donors. The PCR used 60 Vbeta and 13 Jbeta primers. Generated by immunoSEQ multiplex PCR, the TCRdb table keeps only in-frame clones and is missing some. The sample carries about 210,000 clones, 65% to 90% recorded once. The sequenced sample was PBMCs. These TCRs come from a woman in her thirties in good health and CMV-seronegative.

The rearrangement links TRBV2 to TRBJ2-2; unclear D gene. The germline gives CDR1 SNHLY, CDR2 FYNNEI. The V and J ends lost 6 bases and 1 base respectively, with 6 bases between them. This CDR3 has 13 residues. CDR3 sequence (DNA): TGTGCCAGCAGGGGCGTGAACACCGGGGAGCTGTTTTTT. As protein: CASRGVNTGELFF.

In DNA form, the CDR3 reads TGCAGCGTTCCGGGACTTACTCGACGGGAGACCCAGTACTTC. It codes for CSVPGLTRRETQYF. The V call is TRBV29-1, the J call TRBJ2-5; a weak D match, TRBD2 (6 bases). The CDR3 consists of 14 residues. The germline V and J ends were trimmed by 5 bases and 5 bases, with 18 bases remaining between them. The germline gives CDR1 SQVTM, CDR2 ANQGSEA.

The chain has TRBV2 and TRBJ2-7, with D perhaps matching TRBD2 (5 bases). V lost 7 bases and J lost 3, with 16 bases in between. Germline V gives CDR1 SNHLY, CDR2 FYNNEI. The CDR3 contains 14 residues. CDR3 coding DNA: TGTGCCAGCACCGCGGGTTTACAGCGCTACGAGCAGTACTTC. As protein: CASTAGLQRYEQYF. The full variable domain, completed using reference TRBV2 and TRBJ2-7, is EPEVTQTPSHQVTQMGQEVILRCVPISNHLYFYWYRQILGQKVEFLVSFYNNEISEKSEIFDDQFSVERPDGSNFTLKIRSTKLEDSAMYFCASTAGLQRYEQYFGPGTRLTVT.

The chain couples TRBV27 to TRBJ2-2, with D possibly matching TRBD2 (6 bases). Germline CDR1 is MNHEY and CDR2 is SMNVEV (reference sequence). This CDR3 contains 16 residues. The V end was cut by 5 bases, the J end by 8 bases, with 21 bases between. The CDR3 loop reads CASSSWAAGRIGELFF. The DNA of the CDR3 is TGTGCCAGCAGTAGCTGGGCCGCAGGGAGGATTGGGGAGCTGTTTTTT.

The chain joins TRBV9 to TRBJ1-3; D unresolved. The V end lost 4 bases, the J end lost 8 bases, and 22 bases lay between the germline ends. Germline V gene lookup returns CDR1 SGDLS and CDR2 YYNGEE. The CDR3 loop spans 16 amino acids. The CDR3 sequence is CASSSRGLPDGDTIYF. DNA for the CDR3: TGTGCCAGCAGCTCACGTGGACTCCCGGACGGAGACACCATATATTTT.

The V and J genes are TRBV29-1 and TRBJ2-5; D remains ambiguous. Germline-derived CDR1 and CDR2 are SQVTM and ANQGSEA. CDR3 length: 10 residues. CDR3 DNA: TGCAGTGCCACTGAAGAGACCCAGTACTTC. Its translation: CSATEETQYF.

J is TRBJ2-1 and V is TRBV5-6; 11 bases are shared with TRBD2. Germline V gene data show CDR1 as SGHDT and CDR2 as YYEEEE. The CDR3 is made up of 15 amino acids. V shed 0 bases, J shed 4 bases, and the junction held 0 bases outside the gene matches. CDR3 nucleotides: TGTGCCAGCAGCTTGGTAGCGGGGGGGTACAATGAGCAGTTCTTC. Protein product: CASSLVAGGYNEQFF.

The chain has TRBV25-1 and TRBJ2-7; 8 bases are a match to TRBD2. The CDR3 runs 15 residues. Germline loops: CDR1 MGHDK, CDR2 SYGVNS. Trimming removed 5 bases from V and 6 bases from J; junction bases left unmatched: 12. The chain's CDR3 is CASSLGGAGGGEQYF. CDR3 in DNA: TGTGCCAGCAGTTTAGGTGGGGCGGGAGGAGGCGAGCAGTACTTC.

The chain joins TRBV29-1 to TRBJ2-2; 11 bases match TRBD1. V shed 6 bases, J shed 6 bases, and the junction held 9 bases outside the gene matches. This CDR3 has 15 amino acids. Germline V gives CDR1 SQVTM, CDR2 ANQGSEA. CDR3 nucleotides: TGCAGCGTACCTGAGGGACAGGGGGTTTCCGGGGAGCTGTTTTTT. This translates into CSVPEGQGVSGELFF.

This clone appeared once. J is TRBJ2-5 and V is TRBV5-1, with 9 nucleotides matching TRBD2. The CDR3 sequence is 15 residues long. V lost 3 bases to trimming and J lost 5 bases; unmatched junction nucleotides: 8. The germline CDR1 and CDR2 sequences are SGHRS and YFSETQ. The chain's CDR3 is CASSSSGVGQETQYF. CDR3 coding DNA: TGCGCCAGCAGCTCTAGCGGGGTCGGCCAGGAGACCCAGTACTTC.

The rearrangement joins TRBV5-5 to TRBJ2-2; TRBD1 matches 12 bases. CDR3 size: 17 residues. V shed 3 bases, J shed 4 bases, and the junction held 7 bases outside the gene matches. Germline CDR1 SGHKS, CDR2 YYEKEE (reference sequence). CDR3 protein: CASSSNPGQGATGELFF. Written as DNA, the CDR3 is TGTGCCAGCAGCTCAAATCCGGGACAGGGGGCCACCGGGGAGCTGTTTTTT. The full variable domain, rest sourced from reference TRBV5-5 and TRBJ2-2, is DAGVTQSPTHLIKTRGQQVTLRCSPISGHKSVSWYQQVLGQGPQFIFQYYEKEERGRGNFPDRFSARQFPNYSSELNVNALLLGDSALYLCASSSNPGQGATGELFFGEGSRLTVL.

This chain links TRBV7-3 with TRBJ2-1; TRBD2 matches at 8 bases. The CDR3 runs to 16 residues. The germline V gene has CDR1 SGHTA and CDR2 FQGTGA. With V trimmed by 3 bases and J by 9 bases, 13 bases remained unmatched. Here the CDR3 reads CASSFQASGGAGEQFF. CDR3 coding DNA: TGTGCCAGCAGCTTCCAGGCTTCGGGGGGGGCGGGTGAGCAGTTCTTC.

The chain carries TRBV9 and TRBJ2-1, with 7 bases that match TRBD1. Per germline, CDR1 SGDLS and CDR2 YYNGEE. V dropped 2 bases and J dropped 4; count of bases not matched to a gene: 0. This CDR3 region has 13 residues. Here the CDR3 DNA reads TGTGCCAGCAGCGTGACAGGGTACAATGAGCAGTTCTTC. Its protein is CASSVTGYNEQFF.

The chain employs TRBV5-1 and TRBJ2-1; TRBD2 matches at 12 bases. V shed 4 bases and J 6 bases; nucleotides not matched to a gene: 8. This CDR3 comprises 16 residues. Germline assignment: CDR1 SGHRS and CDR2 YFSETQ. The CDR3 region has the DNA TGCGCCAGCAGCCCCTGGACTAGCGGGGCGACCAATGAGCAGTTCTTC. This gives the protein CASSPWTSGATNEQFF. Complete variable domain (other parts from reference TRBV5-1 and TRBJ2-1): KAGVTQTPRYLIKTRGQQVTLSCSPISGHRSVSWYQQTPGQGLQFLFEYFSETQRNKGNFPGRFSGRQFSNSRSEMNVSTLELGDSALYLCASSPWTSGATNEQFFGPGTRLTVL.

The rearrangement links TRBV2 to TRBJ2-5; 11 nucleotides match TRBD2. V gave up 9 bases and J gave up 4 bases; unmatched junction bases: 10. This CDR3 is 15 amino acids long. The germline V gene encodes CDR1 SNHLY and CDR2 FYNNEI. CDR3 region: CASSGGGLRGETQYF. The CDR3 DNA reads TGTGCCAGTAGCGGGGGGGGGTTAAGAGGAGAGACCCAGTACTTC.

The chain combines TRBV19 with TRBJ2-1, with 11 bases matching TRBD2. J was trimmed by 8 bases and V by 5 bases; bases with no gene match: 11. Germline assignment: CDR1 LNHDA and CDR2 SQIVND (reference sequence). The CDR3 has 16 residues. In DNA form, the CDR3 reads TGTGCCAGTAGTTCGACCGCTACTAGCGGGAGCGATGAGCAGTTCTTC. This gives the protein CASSSTATSGSDEQFF.

The V call is TRBV19, the J call TRBJ2-7; D is uncertain. The CDR3 sequence is 14 residues long. Germline loops: CDR1 LNHDA, CDR2 SQIVND (reference sequence). Trimming removed 4 bases at V and 2 bases at J, with 12 bases between. The CDR3 reads CASSTTIETYEQYF. In DNA form, the CDR3 reads TGTGCCAGTAGTACCACGATAGAGACCTACGAGCAGTACTTC.

This clone occurred a few times. V gene TRBV6-6 combines with J gene TRBJ1-2; 7 bases agree with TRBD1. Germline values: CDR1 MNHNY, CDR2 SVGAGI (reference sequence). This CDR3 is 15 amino acids long. V gave up 6 bases and J gave up 4 bases; unmatched junction bases: 11. CDR3 region: CASRHAGTELYGYTF. CDR3 coding DNA: TGTGCCAGCAGGCACGCCGGGACAGAGCTCTATGGCTACACCTTC.

This chain joins TRBV6-5 and TRBJ2-7; perhaps TRBD1 as D (6 bases). CDR1 MNHEY and CDR2 SVGAGI come from the germline V gene. The CDR3 is 15 amino acids. Deletions cut 3 bases from V and 7 bases from J, with 19 bases between. Written as DNA, the CDR3 is TGTGCCAGCAGTTATCGCCCAGGGGCTCTCTGGGAGCAGTACTTC. Encoded protein: CASSYRPGALWEQYF.

This chain connects TRBV4-2 to TRBJ2-3; 14 nucleotides agree with TRBD2. Per the germline V gene, CDR1 is LGHNA and CDR2 is YNFKEQ. Trimming at V came to 0 bases and at J to 0 bases, leaving 8 bases not matched to a gene. This CDR3 has 20 residues. The CDR3 reads CASSQEVNGLAGGSTDTQYF. The DNA for the CDR3 is TGTGCCAGCAGCCAAGAGGTGAACGGACTAGCGGGAGGAAGCACAGATACGCAGTATTTT.

This rearrangement joins TRBV10-3 to TRBJ1-2; 9 bases are a match to TRBD1. The CDR3 loop spans 17 amino acids. The germline V gene encodes CDR1 ENHRY and CDR2 SYGVKD. After removal of 5 bases from V and 8 bases from J, the junction contained 18 bases not matched to a gene. CDR3 bases: TGTGCCATCAGTAGGGGGACAGGGAACGTGAGATCGATGGGCTACACCTTC. Translation gives CAISRGTGNVRSMGYTF.

This clone was seen a handful of times. The chain employs TRBV5-1 and TRBJ2-3, with a tentative D call TRBD2 (6 bases). Per germline, CDR1 SGHRS and CDR2 YFSETQ. The CDR3 is 17 residues long. V lost 0 bases and J 8 bases, leaving 22 bases between the germline ends. As DNA, the CDR3 is TGCGCCAGCAGCTTGGCTGTCCTAGCCCAACGGGGGAGTACGCAGTATTTT. Translating it yields CASSLAVLAQRGSTQYF. Using reference TRBV5-1 and TRBJ2-3 for the parts outside the CDR3, the full variable domain is KAGVTQTPRYLIKTRGQQVTLSCSPISGHRSVSWYQQTPGQGLQFLFEYFSETQRNKGNFPGRFSGRQFSNSRSEMNVSTLELGDSALYLCASSLAVLAQRGSTQYFGPGTRLTVL.

The chain links TRBV30 to TRBJ1-1; perhaps TRBD1 as D (6 bases). The CDR3 is 13 amino acids. V lost 3 bases, J lost 4 bases, and 12 bases lay in between. Germline V CDR1 and CDR2: GTSNPN, SVGIG (reference sequence). The CDR3 DNA is TGTGCCTGGAGAAGGGACATTCCCACTGAAGCTTTCTTT. Protein product: CAWRRDIPTEAFF.

This sequence joins TRBV29-1 and TRBJ2-2; possibly TRBD1 for D (6 bases). V lost 0 bases, J lost 1 base, and 12 bases lay in between. Per germline, CDR1 SQVTM and CDR2 ANQGSEA. The CDR3 runs to 16 residues. CDR3 DNA: TGCAGCGTTGAAGATCTTAGGGGGTGGAACACCGGGGAGCTGTTTTTT. It codes for CSVEDLRGWNTGELFF.